This entry lists 4 T cell receptor beta chains sequenced from one sample in a study of blood T cell repertoires in COVID-19. TCRdb's copy holds only in-frame clones and misses some; the assay was immunoSEQ multiplex PCR. The table lists around 220,000 clones, about 88% of them singletons, with 2% to 2.5% in the top ten. The sequenced sample was peripheral blood. The receptors shown here come from a woman aged 40 to 49 who had recovered from COVID-19.

The DNA for the CDR3 is TGCGCCAGCAGCGCGGGCGGGAGGAATAGAAACACCATATATTTT. Protein product: CASSAGGRNRNTIYF. The rearrangement uses TRBV5-1 and TRBJ1-3, with D hard to call. The V end was cut by 4 bases, the J end by 5 bases, with 16 bases between. The CDR3 length is 15 residues. CDR1 and CDR2 (germline): SGHRS, YFSETQ.

The rearrangement joins TRBV18 to TRBJ2-7; a possible D gene is TRBD1 (6 bases). Trimming shortened V by 0 bases and J by 4 bases, and 10 bases separated the two germline ends. The germline V gene encodes CDR1 KGHSH and CDR2 LQKENI. The CDR3 has 14 amino acids. CDR3 protein: CASSPPRDKYEQYF. The CDR3 DNA is TGTGCCAGCTCACCACCGAGGGACAAGTACGAGCAGTACTTC.

This clone has more than one count but fewer than ten. The V call is TRBV11-3, the J call TRBJ2-1; 14 bases line up with TRBD2. Trimming cost V 0 bases and J 9 bases; bases outside gene matches: 7. Germline V gene data show CDR1 as SGHNT and CDR2 as YENEEA. This CDR3 has 17 amino acids. CDR3 nucleotides: TGTGCCAGCAGCTTAGAGGGAGGACTAGCGGGAGGCAGTGAGCAGTTCTTC. The encoded protein is CASSLEGGLAGGSEQFF.

This sequence joins TRBV7-6 and TRBJ2-2, with a weak D call TRBD1 (6 bases). The germline V and J ends were trimmed by 4 bases and 5 bases, with 17 bases remaining between them. CDR1 and CDR2 from the germline V gene are SGHVS and FNYEAQ. This CDR3 has 16 residues. The CDR3 region has the DNA TGTGCCAGCAGCTCTTGGGCAGGGGAAGGGACCGGGGAGCTGTTTTTT. Protein sequence: CASSSWAGEGTGELFF. The full variable domain, in which reference TRBV7-6 and TRBJ2-2 provide the parts outside the CDR3, is GAGVSQSPRYKVTKRGQDVALRCDPISGHVSLYWYRQALGQGPEFLTYFNYEAQQDKSGLPNDRFSAERPEGSISTLTIQRTEQRDSAMYRCASSSWAGEGTGELFFGEGSRLTVL.